This T cell receptor (beta chain) is from a study of response to subunit inactivated influenza vaccine. Study-level results: The authors suggested that few new T cells are recruited per seasonal influenza vaccination.

TCRdb passed the RT-PCR reads through MiXCR, listing each CDR3 protein once. This sample yields about 310,000 distinct CDR3 sequences, of which over 20% are seen a single time; about 9.4% belongs to the top ten. Germline assignment: CDR1 LGHDT and CDR2 YNNKEL (reference sequence). V shed 2 bases, J shed 7 bases, and the junction held 4 bases outside the gene matches. CDR3 length equals 13 residues. Concerning this clonotype itself: The antigen remains undetermined.

The rearrangement joins TRBV3-1 to TRBJ1-1, with TRBD1 matching 7 bases. The sequencing used PBMCs from blood, collected roughly 20 months after vaccination. The sequence was obtained from a man between 50 and 69 years old who received an inactivated influenza vaccine. The CDR3 bases are TGTGCCAGCAGCCAACTAGGGGGCGGTGAAGCTTTCTTT. Protein: CASSQLGGGEAFF.